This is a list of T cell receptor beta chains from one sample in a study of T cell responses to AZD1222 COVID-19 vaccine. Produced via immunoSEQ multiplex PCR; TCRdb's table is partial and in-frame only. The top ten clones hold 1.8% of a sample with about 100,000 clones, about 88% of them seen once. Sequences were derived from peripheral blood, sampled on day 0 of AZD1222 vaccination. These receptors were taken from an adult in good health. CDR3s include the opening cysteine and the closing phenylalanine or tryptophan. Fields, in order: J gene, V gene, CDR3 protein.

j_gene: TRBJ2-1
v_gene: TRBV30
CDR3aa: CAWSVAGGPMDEQFF

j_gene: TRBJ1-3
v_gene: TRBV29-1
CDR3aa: CSVVVLSSGNTIYF

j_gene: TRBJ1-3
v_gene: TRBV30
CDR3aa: CAWSREGAAGNTIYF

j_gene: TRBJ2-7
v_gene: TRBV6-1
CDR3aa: CASSERVYEQYF

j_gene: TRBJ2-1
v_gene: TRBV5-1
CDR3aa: CASSLTGASGPEQFF

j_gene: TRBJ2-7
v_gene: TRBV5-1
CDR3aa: CASSLGREAYEQYF

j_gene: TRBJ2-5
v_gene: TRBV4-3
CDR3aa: CASSSEPGQGSETQYF

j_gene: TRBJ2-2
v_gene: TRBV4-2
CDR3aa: CASSQVYRGRTGELFF

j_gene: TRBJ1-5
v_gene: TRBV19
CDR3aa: CASSSWRDQAYQPQHF

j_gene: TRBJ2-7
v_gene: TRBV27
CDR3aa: CASSLRGAGAYEQYF

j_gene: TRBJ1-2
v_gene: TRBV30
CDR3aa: CALTVTESGYTF

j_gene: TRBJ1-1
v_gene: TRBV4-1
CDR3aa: CASRNNPGTGTEAFF

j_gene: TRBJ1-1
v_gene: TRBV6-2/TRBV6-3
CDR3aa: CASSYLQETEAFF

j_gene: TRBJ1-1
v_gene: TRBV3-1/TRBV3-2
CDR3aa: CASSQPSSGGGVYAEAFF

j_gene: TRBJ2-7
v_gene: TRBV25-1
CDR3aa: CASSDPQGPSYEQYF

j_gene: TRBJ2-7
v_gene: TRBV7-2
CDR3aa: CASSSSTGTSGRRSYEQYF

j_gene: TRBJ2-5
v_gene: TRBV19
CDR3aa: CASSKSGLASLDQTQYF

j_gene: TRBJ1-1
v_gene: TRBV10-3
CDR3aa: CASYGEGNTEAFF

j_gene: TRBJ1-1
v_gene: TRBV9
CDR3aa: CASSPRTGSNTEAFF

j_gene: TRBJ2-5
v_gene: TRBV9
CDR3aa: CASSPQGDRVVQETQYF

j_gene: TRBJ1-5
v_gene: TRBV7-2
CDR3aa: CASSSGQQNQPQHF

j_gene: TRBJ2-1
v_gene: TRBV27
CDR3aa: CASSLSLAYNEQFF

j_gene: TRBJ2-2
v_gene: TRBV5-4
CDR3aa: CASSSRVTGELFF

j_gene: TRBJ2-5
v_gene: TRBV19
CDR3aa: CASSIALSGQETQYF

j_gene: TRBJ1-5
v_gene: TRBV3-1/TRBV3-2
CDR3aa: CASSAQGINQPQHF

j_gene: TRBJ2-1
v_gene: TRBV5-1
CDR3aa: CASSLQGAGGLHEQFF

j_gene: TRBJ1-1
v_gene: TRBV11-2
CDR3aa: CASSLVQSTEAFF

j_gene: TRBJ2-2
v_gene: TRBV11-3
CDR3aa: CASKHPGTGESGELFF

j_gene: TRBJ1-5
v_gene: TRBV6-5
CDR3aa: CASRDSQNSNQPQHF

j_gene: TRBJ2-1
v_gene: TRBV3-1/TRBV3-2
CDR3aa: CASSQDDPSGGGHNEQFF

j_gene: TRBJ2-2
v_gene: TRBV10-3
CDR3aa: CAINGEGPGELFF

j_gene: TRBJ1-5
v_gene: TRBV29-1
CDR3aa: CSVLTAGQSSNQPQHF

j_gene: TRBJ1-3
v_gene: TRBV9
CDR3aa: CASSSPRHTVSGNTIYF

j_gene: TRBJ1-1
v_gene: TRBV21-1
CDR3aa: CASSKAGGMFDTEAFF

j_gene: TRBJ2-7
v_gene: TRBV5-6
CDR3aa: CASSSIFVSRDDSYEQYF

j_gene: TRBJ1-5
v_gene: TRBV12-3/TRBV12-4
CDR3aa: CASSVTMGAQHF

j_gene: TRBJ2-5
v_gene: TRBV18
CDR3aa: CASSESGSQETQYF

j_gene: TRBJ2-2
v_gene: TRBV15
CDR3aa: CATFNRAGGSTGELFF

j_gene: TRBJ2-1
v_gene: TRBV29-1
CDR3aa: CSVPKAANLYNEQFF

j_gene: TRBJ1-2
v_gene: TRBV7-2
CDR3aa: CASSSGTEYGYTF

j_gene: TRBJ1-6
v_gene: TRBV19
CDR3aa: CATEGISPLHF

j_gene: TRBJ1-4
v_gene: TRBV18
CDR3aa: CASSRQPGQRNEKLFF

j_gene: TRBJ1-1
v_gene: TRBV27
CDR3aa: CASSPQVWAGEAFF

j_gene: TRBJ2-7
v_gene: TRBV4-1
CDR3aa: CASSQLQGASNEQYF

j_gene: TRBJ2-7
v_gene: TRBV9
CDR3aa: CASSGPRGYEQYF

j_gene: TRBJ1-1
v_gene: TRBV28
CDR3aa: CASSFRSSLGLTEAFF

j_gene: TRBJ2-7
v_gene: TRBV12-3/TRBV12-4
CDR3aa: CASSFSLSEQYF